This T cell receptor beta chain was found in a study of cytomegalovirus exposure and HLA in healthy donors. Details on this clone: Its antigen is undetermined.

Findings and caveats of the study: As a later analysis revealed, most CMV-associated TCR beta chains appeared HLA-restricted.

Researchers ran the PCR with 60 Vbeta and 13 Jbeta primers. Assay used: immunoSEQ multiplex PCR; TCRdb lists only in-frame clones, some missing. The sample records 100,000 to 150,000 clones, 75% to 90% being singletons. The sample was PBMCs. The clonotype originates from a man aged 35 to 55 in good health and CMV-seronegative.

Written as DNA, the CDR3 is TGTGCCTGGAGTGAGGGGGGGGCGGGAGGCCACACGCAGTATTTT. Translating it yields CAWSEGGAGGHTQYF. The J gene is TRBJ2-3, the V gene TRBV30; TRBD2 matches at 8 bases. The germline V gene has CDR1 GTSNPN and CDR2 SVGIG (reference sequence). V trimming: 1 base; J trimming: 9 bases; junction bases outside the gene matches: 12. CDR3 length equals 15 residues.